The subject of this entry is one TCR beta chain. Its specificity is unknown. Templates that were synthetic TCR analogs were spiked into each PCR. TCRdb's table, derived via immunoSEQ multiplex PCR, lists solely in-frame clones and lacks some. The sample consists of fewer than 40,000 clones, about 93% of them appearing once. This specimen comes from a study of PD-L1 blockade in urothelial cancer. J lost 5 bases, V lost 5 bases, and 11 bases had no gene match. Germline lookup yields CDR1 SGHTA and CDR2 FQGTGA. CDR3 length: 17 amino acids. Study observations and caveats: At the 3-week point, tumor-associated blood clones expanded more in durable-benefit patients. Below-median pretreatment blood TCR clonality predicted better survival.

This clonotype originated in a man in his 70s with urothelial cancer. Specimen: PBMCs, collected around atezolizumab (anti-PD-L1) treatment. The chain employs TRBV7-3 and TRBJ2-1; the match to TRBD2 covers 11 bases. As DNA, the CDR3 is TGTGCCAGCAGCCCGGGACTAGCGGTCCATACCAACAATGAGCAGTTCTTC. Translated: CASSPGLAVHTNNEQFF.